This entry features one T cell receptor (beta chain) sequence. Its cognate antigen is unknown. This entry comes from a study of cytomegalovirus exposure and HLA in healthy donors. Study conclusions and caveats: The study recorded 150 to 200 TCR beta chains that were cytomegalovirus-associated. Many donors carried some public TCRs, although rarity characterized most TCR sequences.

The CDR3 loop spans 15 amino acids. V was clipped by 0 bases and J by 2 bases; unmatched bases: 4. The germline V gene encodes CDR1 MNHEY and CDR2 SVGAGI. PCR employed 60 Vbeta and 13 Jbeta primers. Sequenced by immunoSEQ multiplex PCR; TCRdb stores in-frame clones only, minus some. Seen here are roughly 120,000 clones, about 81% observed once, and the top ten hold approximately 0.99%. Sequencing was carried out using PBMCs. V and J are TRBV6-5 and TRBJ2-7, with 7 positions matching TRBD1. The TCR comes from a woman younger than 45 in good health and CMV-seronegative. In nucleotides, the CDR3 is TGTGCCAGCAGTTACTCGAACCAGGGGGCCTACGAGCAGTACTTC. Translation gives CASSYSNQGAYEQYF.